The text below deals with one T cell receptor (beta chain). Its antigen is not identified. Repertoires were generated with immunoSEQ multiplex PCR, while TCRdb's copy carries only in-frame clones and drops some. The sample records roughly 180,000 clones, 91% being singletons. These data are taken from a study of T cell responses to AZD1222 COVID-19 vaccine. Trimming took 4 bases from V and 13 from J; bases not matched to a gene: 13. The CDR3 contains 13 residues. The germline V gene encodes CDR1 SGHRS and CDR2 YFSETQ. Regarding the study as a whole: Spike regions recognized by vaccine-associated CD4 TCRs spanned the protein, led by 160-218 and 743-854. Two AZD1222 doses significantly raised spike-specific TCR breadth and depth over controls. Repertoire collection took place solely once the T cell response had peaked.

This chain uses TRBV5-1 with TRBJ1-1; TRBD1 matches 7 bases. Material: peripheral blood, obtained on day 0 of AZD1222 vaccination. The sequence was collected from an adult in good health. In nucleotides, the CDR3 is TGCGCCAGCAGCCTGAAGACAGGGACTATGGGTTTCTTT. It translates to CASSLKTGTMGFF.